This TCR beta chain was captured by sequencing in a study of radiotherapy plus CTLA-4 blockade in lung cancer. Looking at the study overall: In about 20% of patients, objective responses were seen; approximately 30% had disease control.

Sequencing used immunoSEQ multiplex PCR; TCRdb keeps in-frame clones, though not all of them. The sample has about 97,000 clones; 65% to 75% are singletons. This CDR3 spans 17 amino acids. The germline V gene has CDR1 SGHTS and CDR2 YDEGEE. J gave up 0 bases and V 2 bases, and 7 bases lay outside the gene matches. The sample was peripheral blood, taken from a patient treated with radiotherapy plus ipilimumab. J is TRBJ2-1 and V is TRBV5-8, with 8 bases aligning to TRBD2. This TCR derives from a human donor with non-small cell lung cancer who had a partial response to radiotherapy plus ipilimumab. Some clones in this sample may be carry-over from other donors' samples. The CDR3: CASSFNVAGSSYNEQFF. The CDR3 DNA is TGTGCCAGCAGCTTTAATGTAGCGGGAAGCTCCTACAATGAGCAGTTCTTC. Full variable domain (rest looked up from reference TRBV5-8 and TRBJ2-1): EAGVTQSPTHLIKTRGQQATLRCSPISGHTSVYWYQQALGLGLQFLLWYDEGEERNRGNFPPRFSGRQFPNYSSELNVNALELEDSALYLCASSFNVAGSSYNEQFFGPGTRLTVL.